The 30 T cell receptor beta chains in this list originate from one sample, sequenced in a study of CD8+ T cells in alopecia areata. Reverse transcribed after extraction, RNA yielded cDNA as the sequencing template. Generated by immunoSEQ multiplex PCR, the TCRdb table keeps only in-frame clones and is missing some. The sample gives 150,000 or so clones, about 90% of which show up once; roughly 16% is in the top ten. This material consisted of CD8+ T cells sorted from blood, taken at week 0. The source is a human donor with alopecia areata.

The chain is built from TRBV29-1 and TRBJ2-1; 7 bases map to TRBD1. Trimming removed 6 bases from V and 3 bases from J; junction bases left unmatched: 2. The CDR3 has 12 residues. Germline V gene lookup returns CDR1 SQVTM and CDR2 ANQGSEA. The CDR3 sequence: CSVGTDYNEQFF. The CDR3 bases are TGCAGCGTAGGGACAGACTACAATGAGCAGTTCTTC.

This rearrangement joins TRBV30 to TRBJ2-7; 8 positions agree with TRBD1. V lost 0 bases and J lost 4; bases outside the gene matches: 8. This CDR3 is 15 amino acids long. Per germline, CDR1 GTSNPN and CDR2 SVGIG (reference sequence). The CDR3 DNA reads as TGTGCCTGGAGTGTAAAGGACAGGGAATTTTACGAGCAGTACTTC. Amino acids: CAWSVKDREFYEQYF.

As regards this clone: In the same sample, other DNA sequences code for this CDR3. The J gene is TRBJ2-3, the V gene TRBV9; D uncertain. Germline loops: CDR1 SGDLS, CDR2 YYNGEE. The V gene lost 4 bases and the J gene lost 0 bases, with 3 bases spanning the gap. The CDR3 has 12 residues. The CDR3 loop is CASSPSTDTQYF. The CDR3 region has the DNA TGTGCCAGCAGCCCAAGCACAGATACGCAGTATTTT.

This CDR3 is CASSHGQGDTEAFF. CDR3 DNA: TGTGCCAGCAGCCACGGACAGGGGGACACTGAAGCTTTCTTT. This sequence joins TRBV13 and TRBJ1-1; 10 nucleotides match TRBD1. Losses at the gene ends were 5 bases for V and 3 bases for J; bases not matched to a gene: 3. From germline, CDR1 is PRHDT and CDR2 FYEKMQ (reference sequence). This CDR3 has 14 residues.

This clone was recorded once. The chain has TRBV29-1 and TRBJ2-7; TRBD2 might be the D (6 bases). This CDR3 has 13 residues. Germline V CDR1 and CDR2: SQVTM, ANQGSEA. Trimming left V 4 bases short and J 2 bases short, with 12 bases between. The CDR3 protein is CSVAEGGTYEQYF. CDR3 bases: TGCAGCGTTGCGGAGGGCGGGACCTACGAGCAGTACTTC.

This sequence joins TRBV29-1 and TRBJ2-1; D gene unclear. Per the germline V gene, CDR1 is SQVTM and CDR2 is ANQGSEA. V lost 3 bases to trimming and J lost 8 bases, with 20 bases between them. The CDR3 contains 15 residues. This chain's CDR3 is CSVDASSATIDEQFF. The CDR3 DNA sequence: TGCAGCGTTGATGCTAGTTCCGCTACAATCGATGAGCAGTTCTTC.

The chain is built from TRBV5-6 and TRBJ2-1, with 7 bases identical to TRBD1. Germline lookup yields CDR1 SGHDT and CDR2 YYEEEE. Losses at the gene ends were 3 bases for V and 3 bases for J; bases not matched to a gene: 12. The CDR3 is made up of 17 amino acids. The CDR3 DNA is TGTGCCAGCAGCTCTTTACAGGGGACGGGATTCTACAATGAGCAGTTCTTC. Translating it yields CASSSLQGTGFYNEQFF.

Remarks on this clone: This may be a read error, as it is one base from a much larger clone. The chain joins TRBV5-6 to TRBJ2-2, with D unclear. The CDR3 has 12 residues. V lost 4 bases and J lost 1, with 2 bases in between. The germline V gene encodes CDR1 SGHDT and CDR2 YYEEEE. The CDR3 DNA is TGTGCCAGCAGCCAGAACACCGGGGAGCTGTTTTTT. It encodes CASSQNTGELFF.

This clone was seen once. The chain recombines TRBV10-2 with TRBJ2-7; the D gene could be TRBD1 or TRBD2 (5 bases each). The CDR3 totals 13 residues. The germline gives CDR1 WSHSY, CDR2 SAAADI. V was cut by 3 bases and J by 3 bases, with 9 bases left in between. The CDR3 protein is CASSDGTNYEQYF. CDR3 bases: TGCGCCAGCAGTGACGGGACCAACTACGAGCAGTACTTC.

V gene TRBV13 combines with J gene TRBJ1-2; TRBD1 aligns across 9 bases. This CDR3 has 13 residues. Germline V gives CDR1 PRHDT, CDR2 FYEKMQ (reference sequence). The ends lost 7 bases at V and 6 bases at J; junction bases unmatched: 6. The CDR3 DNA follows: TGTGCCAGCACTGATACAGGGGGCCATGGCTACACCTTC. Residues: CASTDTGGHGYTF.

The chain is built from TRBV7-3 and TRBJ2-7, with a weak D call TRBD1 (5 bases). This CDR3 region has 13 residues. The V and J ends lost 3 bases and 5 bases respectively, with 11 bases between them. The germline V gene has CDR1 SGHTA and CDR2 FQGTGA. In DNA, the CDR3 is TGTGCCAGCAGCTTGGGGCCCAGCGACGAGCAGTACTTC. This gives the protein CASSLGPSDEQYF.

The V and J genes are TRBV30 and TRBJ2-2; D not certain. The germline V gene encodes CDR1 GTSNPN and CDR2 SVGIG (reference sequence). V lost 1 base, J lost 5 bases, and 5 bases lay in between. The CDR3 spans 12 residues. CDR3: CAWSEGTGELFF. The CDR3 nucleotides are TGTGCCTGGAGTGAAGGGACCGGGGAGCTGTTTTTT.

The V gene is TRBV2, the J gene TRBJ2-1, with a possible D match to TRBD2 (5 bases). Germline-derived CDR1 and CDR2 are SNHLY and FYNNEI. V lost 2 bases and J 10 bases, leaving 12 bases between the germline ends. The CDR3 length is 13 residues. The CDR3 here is CASSEIRRGEQFF. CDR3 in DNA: TGTGCCAGCAGTGAAATACGTCGGGGAGAGCAGTTCTTC.

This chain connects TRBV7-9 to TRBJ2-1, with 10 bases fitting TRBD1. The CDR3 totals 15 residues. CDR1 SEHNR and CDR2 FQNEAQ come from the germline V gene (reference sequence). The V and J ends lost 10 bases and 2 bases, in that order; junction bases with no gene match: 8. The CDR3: CANSPGTGAYNEQFF. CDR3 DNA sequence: TGTGCCAACTCACCCGGGACAGGGGCCTACAATGAGCAGTTCTTC.

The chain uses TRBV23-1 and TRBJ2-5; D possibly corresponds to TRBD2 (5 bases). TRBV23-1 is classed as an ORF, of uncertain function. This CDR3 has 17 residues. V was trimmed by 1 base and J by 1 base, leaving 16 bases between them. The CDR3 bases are TGCGCCAGCAGTCAATTGAGGAGTGAGCGGTCCCAAGAGACCCAGTACTTC. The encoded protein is CASSQLRSERSQETQYF.

This CDR3 reads CASSLTDSIAYEQYF. CDR3 coding DNA: TGTGCCAGCAGCTTAACGGATTCCATTGCCTACGAGCAGTACTTC. The V and J genes are TRBV7-2 and TRBJ2-7; D is uncertain. V was trimmed by 2 bases and J by 2 bases, leaving 13 bases between them. The CDR3 contains 15 residues. Germline V gene lookup returns CDR1 SGHTA and CDR2 FQGNSA.

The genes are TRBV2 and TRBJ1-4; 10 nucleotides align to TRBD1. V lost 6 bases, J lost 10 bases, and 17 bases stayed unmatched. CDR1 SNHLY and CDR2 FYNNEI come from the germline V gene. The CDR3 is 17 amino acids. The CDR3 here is CASSLPGQGLHTGKLFF. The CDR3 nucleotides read TGTGCCAGCAGCTTACCGGGACAGGGGCTACACACTGGAAAACTGTTTTTT. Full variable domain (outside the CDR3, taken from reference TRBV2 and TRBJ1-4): EPEVTQTPSHQVTQMGQEVILRCVPISNHLYFYWYRQILGQKVEFLVSFYNNEISEKSEIFDDQFSVERPDGSNFTLKIRSTKLEDSAMYFCASSLPGQGLHTGKLFFGSGTQLSVL.

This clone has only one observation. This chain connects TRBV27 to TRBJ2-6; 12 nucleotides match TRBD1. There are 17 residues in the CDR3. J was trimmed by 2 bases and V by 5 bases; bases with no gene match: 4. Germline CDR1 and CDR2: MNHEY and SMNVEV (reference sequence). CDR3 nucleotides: TGTGCCAGCAGTCGGAGGGACAGGGGGCCTGGGGCCAACGTCCTGACTTTC. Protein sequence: CASSRRDRGPGANVLTF.

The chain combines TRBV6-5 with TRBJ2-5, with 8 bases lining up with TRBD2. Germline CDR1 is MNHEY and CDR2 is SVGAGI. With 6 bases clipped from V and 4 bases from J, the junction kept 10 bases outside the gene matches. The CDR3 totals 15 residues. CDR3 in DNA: TGTGCCAGCAGCGCCGGACTAGCAAGTAGAGAGACCCAGTACTTC. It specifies CASSAGLASRETQYF.

The CDR3, as DNA: TGTGCCAGCAGCTTAGAGGCGACTATGACGAACACCGGGGAGCTGTTTTTT. Its protein product is CASSLEATMTNTGELFF. V is TRBV7-9 and J is TRBJ2-2; D is perhaps TRBD2 (5 bases). Between the trimmed V and J ends, which lost 1 base and 0 bases, there was a span of 12 bases. The CDR3 contains 17 residues. CDR1 and CDR2 (germline): SEHNR, FQNEAQ (reference sequence).

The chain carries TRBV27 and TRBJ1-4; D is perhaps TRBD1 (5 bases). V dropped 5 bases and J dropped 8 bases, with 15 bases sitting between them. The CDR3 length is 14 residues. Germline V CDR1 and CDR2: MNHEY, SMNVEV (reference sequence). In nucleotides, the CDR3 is TGTGCCAGCAGTCCCCGGGACTTGGAGGAAAAACTGTTTTTT. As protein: CASSPRDLEEKLFF.

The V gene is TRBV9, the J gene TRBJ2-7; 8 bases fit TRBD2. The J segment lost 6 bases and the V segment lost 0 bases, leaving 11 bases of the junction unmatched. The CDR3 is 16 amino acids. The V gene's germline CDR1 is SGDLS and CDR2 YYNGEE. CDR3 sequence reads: CASSVEGSGSFGEQYF. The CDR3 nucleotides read TGTGCCAGCAGCGTAGAAGGGAGCGGGAGTTTTGGCGAGCAGTACTTC.

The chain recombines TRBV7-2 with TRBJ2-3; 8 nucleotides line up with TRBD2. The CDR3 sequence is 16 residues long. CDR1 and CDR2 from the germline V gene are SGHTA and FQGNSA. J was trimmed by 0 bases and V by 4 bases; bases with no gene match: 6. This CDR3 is CASSSRTSPSTDTQYF. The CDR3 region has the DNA TGTGCCAGCAGCTCCAGGACTAGCCCTAGCACAGATACGCAGTATTTT.

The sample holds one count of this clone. The CDR3 DNA reads as TGCAGCGTTGAGTTTCCGGGGGGCCCTGTCAATGAGCAGTTCTTC. It specifies CSVEFPGGPVNEQFF. The chain links TRBV29-1 to TRBJ2-1; perhaps TRBD2 as D (7 bases). Between the trimmed V and J ends, which lost 3 bases and 6 bases, there was a span of 18 bases. Germline CDR1 and CDR2: SQVTM and ANQGSEA. CDR3 length: 15 amino acids.

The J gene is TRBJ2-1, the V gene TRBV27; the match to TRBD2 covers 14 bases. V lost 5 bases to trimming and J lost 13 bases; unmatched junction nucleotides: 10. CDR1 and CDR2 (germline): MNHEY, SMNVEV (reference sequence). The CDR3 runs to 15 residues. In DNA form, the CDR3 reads TGTGCCAGCAGTCCGCGGGGACTAGCGGGAGTTGAACAGTTCTTC. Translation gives CASSPRGLAGVEQFF.

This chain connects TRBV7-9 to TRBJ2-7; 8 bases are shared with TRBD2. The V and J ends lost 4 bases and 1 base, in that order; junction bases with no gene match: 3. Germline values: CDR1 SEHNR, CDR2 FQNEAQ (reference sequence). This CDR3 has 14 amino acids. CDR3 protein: CASSSSGPSYEQYF. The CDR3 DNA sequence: TGTGCCAGCAGCTCTAGCGGGCCGTCCTACGAGCAGTACTTC.

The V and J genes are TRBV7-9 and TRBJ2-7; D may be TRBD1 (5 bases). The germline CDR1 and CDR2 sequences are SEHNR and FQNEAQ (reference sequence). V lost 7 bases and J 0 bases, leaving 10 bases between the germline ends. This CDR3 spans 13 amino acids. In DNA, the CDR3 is TGTGCCAGCATCGGGCAGGGCTCCTACGAGCAGTACTTC. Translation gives CASIGQGSYEQYF.

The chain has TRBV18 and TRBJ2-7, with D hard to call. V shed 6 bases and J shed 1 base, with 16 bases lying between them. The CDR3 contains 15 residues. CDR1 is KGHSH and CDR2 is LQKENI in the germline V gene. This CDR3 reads CASSSGLSPSYEQYF. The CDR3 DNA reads TGTGCCAGCTCCTCAGGTCTCTCGCCATCCTACGAGCAGTACTTC.

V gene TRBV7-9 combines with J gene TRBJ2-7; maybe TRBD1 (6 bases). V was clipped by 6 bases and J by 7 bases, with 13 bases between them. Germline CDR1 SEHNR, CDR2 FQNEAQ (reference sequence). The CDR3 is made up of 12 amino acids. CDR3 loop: CASRGAAVEQYF. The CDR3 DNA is TGTGCCAGCAGGGGGGCGGCAGTGGAGCAGTACTTC.

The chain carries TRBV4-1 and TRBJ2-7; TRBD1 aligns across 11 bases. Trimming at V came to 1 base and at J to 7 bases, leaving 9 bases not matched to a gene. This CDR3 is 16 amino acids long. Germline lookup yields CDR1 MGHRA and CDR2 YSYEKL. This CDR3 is CASSQALDRGQREQYF. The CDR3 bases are TGCGCCAGCAGCCAAGCCTTGGACAGGGGGCAGCGGGAGCAGTACTTC.